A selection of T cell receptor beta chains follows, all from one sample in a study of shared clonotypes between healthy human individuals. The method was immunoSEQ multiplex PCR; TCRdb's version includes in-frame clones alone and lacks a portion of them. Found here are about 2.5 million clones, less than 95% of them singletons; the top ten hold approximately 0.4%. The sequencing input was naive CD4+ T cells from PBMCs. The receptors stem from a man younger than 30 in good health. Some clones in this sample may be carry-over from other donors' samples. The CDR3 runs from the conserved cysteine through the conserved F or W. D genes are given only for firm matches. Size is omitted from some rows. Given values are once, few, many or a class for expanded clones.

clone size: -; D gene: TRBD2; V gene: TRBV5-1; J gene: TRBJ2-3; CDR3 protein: CASSLWLAATDTQYF; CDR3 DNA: TGCGCCAGCAGCTTGTGGCTAGCGGCCACAGATACGCAGTATTTT
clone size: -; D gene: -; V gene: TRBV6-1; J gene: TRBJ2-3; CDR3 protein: CASTPGRATADTQYF; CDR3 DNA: TGTGCCAGCACCCCTGGGCGGGCGACGGCAGATACGCAGTATTTT
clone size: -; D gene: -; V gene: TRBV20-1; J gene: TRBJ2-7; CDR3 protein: CSARKGNEQYF; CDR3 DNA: TGCAGTGCTAGGAAGGGGAACGAGCAGTACTTC
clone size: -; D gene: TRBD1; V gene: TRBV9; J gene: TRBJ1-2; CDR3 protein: CASTGFGTGGFNYGYTF; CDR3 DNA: TGTGCCAGCACCGGATTCGGAACAGGGGGTTTCAACTATGGCTACACCTTC
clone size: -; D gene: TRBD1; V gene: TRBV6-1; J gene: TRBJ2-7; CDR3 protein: CASGGQGGGYEQYF; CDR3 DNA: TGTGCCAGCGGCGGACAGGGAGGAGGATACGAGCAGTACTTC
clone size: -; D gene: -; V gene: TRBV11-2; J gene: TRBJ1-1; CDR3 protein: CASSLGVQWGEAFF; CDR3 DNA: TGTGCCAGCAGCTTAGGTGTACAGTGGGGGGAAGCTTTCTTT
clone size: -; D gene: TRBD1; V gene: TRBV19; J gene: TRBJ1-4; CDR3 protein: CASSTSTGVIEKLFF; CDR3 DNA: TGTGCCAGTAGTACCTCGACAGGGGTAATTGAAAAACTGTTTTTT
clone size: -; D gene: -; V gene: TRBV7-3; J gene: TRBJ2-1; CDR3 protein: CASSLNVGNEQFF; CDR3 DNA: TGTGCCAGCAGCTTAAACGTGGGGAATGAGCAGTTCTTC
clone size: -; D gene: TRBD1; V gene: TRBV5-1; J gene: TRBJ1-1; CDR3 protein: CASSLGLGTANTEAFF; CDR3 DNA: TGCGCCAGCAGCTTGGGTCTCGGGACAGCGAACACTGAAGCTTTCTTT
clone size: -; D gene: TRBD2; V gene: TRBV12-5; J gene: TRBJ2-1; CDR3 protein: CASGLAGGRAIYNEQFF; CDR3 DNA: TGTGCTAGTGGTTTGGCCGGGGGGAGGGCCATTTACAATGAGCAGTTCTTC
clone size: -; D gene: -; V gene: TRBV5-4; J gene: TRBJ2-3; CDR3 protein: CAAPRGLCTDTQYF; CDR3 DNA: TGTGCTGCCCCCAGGGGACTATGCACAGATACGCAGTATTTT
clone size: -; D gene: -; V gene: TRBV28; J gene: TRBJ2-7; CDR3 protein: CASSLEGVNYEQYF; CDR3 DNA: TGTGCCAGCAGTTTAGAAGGGGTCAACTACGAGCAGTACTTC
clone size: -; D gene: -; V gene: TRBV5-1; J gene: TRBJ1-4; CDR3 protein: CASSLPSGAINEKLFF; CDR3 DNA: TGCGCCAGCAGCTTGCCGTCAGGGGCCATTAATGAAAAACTGTTTTTT
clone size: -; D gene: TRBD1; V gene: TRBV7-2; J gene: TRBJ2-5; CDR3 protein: CASSFQGQGITQYF; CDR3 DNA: TGTGCCAGCAGCTTTCAGGGACAGGGTATTACCCAGTACTTC
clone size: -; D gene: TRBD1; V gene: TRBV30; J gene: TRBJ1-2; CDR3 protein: CAWPGTGGSYTF; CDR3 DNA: TGTGCCTGGCCTGGGACAGGGGGTAGTTACACCTTC
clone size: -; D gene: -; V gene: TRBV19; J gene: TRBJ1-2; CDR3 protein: CASSIGGRDYGYTF; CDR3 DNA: TGTGCCAGTAGTATAGGAGGCCGAGACTATGGCTACACCTTC
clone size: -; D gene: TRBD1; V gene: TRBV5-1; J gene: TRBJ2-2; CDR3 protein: CASSWDSPTGELFF; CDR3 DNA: TGCGCCAGCAGCTGGGACAGTCCCACCGGGGAGCTGTTTTTT
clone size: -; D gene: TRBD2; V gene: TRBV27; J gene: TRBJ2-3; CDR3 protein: CASSYFEASGLAGTQYF; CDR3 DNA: TGTGCCAGCAGTTACTTTGAGGCTAGCGGTCTGGCGGGTACGCAGTATTTT
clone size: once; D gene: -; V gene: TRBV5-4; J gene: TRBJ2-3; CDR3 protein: CASSWAGGAADTQYF; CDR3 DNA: TGTGCCAGCAGCTGGGCTGGGGGCGCGGCAGATACGCAGTATTTT
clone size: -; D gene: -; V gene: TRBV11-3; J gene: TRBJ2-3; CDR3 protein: CASSLGGSADTQYF; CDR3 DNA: TGTGCCAGCAGCTTAGGAGGGAGTGCGGATACGCAGTATTTT
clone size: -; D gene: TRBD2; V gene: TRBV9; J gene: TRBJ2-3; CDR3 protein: CASSVAGTSGRRLYF; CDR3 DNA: TGTGCCAGCAGCGTAGCCGGGACTAGCGGGAGACGCCTGTATTTT
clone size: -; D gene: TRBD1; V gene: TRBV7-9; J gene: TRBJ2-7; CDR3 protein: CASSVRQGVDEQYF; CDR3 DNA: TGTGCCAGCAGCGTTCGACAGGGGGTGGATGAGCAGTACTTC
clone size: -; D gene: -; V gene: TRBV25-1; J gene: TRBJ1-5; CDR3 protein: CASSATGYSNQPQHF; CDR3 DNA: TGTGCCAGCAGCGCTACAGGATATAGCAATCAGCCCCAGCATTTC
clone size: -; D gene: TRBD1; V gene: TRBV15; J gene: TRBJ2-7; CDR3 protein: CATSRERGTGVDEQYF; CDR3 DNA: TGTGCCACCAGCAGAGAAAGAGGGACAGGGGTTGACGAGCAGTACTTC
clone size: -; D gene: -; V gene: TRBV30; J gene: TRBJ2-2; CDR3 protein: CAWSVRVGTGELFF; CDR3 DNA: TGTGCCTGGAGTGTACGGGTGGGGACCGGGGAGCTGTTTTTT
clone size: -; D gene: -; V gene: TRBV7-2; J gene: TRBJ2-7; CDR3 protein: CASSLGFKYEQYF; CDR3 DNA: TGTGCCAGCAGCTTAGGTTTTAAGTACGAGCAGTACTTC
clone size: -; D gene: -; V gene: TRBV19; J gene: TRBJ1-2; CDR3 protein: CASHTGPWGERYTF; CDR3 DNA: TGTGCCAGCCATACAGGACCATGGGGTGAGCGCTACACCTTC
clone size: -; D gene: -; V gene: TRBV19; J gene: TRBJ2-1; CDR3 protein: CASRTGTSSYNEQFF; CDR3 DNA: TGTGCCAGTAGGACCGGGACGAGCTCCTACAATGAGCAGTTCTTC
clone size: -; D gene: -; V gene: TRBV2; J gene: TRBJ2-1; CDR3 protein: CASSERREQFF; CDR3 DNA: TGTGCCAGCAGTGAACGGCGGGAGCAGTTCTTC
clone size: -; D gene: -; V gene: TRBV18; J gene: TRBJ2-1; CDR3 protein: CASSRRTDYNEQFF; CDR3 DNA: TGTGCCAGCTCACGACGGACAGATTACAATGAGCAGTTCTTC
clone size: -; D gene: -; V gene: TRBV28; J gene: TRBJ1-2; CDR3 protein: CASSPHNYGYTF; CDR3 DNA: TGTGCCAGCAGTCCTCATAACTATGGCTACACCTTC
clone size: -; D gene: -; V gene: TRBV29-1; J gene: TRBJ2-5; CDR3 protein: CSVDRTAGEETQYF; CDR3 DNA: TGCAGCGTGGATCGGACAGCCGGGGAGGAGACCCAGTACTTC
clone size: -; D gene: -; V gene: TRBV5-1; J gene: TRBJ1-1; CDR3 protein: CASSLGQPTEAFF; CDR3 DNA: TGCGCCAGCAGCTTGGGACAGCCCACTGAAGCTTTCTTT
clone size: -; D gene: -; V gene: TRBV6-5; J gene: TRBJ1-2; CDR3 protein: CASRVQQGVNTF; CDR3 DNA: TGTGCCAGCAGAGTCCAGCAGGGAGTTAACACCTTC
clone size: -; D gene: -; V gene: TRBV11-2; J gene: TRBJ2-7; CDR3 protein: CASSTYRDPVPYEQYF; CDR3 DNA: TGTGCCAGCAGCACTTACCGGGACCCGGTCCCCTACGAGCAGTACTTC
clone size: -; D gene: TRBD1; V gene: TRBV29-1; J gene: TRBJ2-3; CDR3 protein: CSVANRGGTDTQYF; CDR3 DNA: TGCAGCGTTGCCAACAGGGGCGGGACAGATACGCAGTATTTT
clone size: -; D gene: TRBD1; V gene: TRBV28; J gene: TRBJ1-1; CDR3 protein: CASSFPGRGRTEAFF; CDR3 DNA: TGTGCCAGCAGTTTCCCAGGCAGGGGGAGGACTGAAGCTTTCTTT
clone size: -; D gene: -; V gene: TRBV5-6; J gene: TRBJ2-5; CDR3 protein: CASSLKETQYF; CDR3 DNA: TGTGCCAGCAGCTTGAAAGAGACCCAGTACTTC
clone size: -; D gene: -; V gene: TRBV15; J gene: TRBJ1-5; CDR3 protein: CATSRTPRDQPQHF; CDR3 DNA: TGTGCCACCAGCAGAACCCCCCGGGATCAGCCCCAGCATTTT
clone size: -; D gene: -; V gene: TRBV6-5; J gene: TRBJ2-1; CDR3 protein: CASRERGEQFF; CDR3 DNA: TGTGCCAGCAGGGAGCGCGGGGAGCAGTTCTTC
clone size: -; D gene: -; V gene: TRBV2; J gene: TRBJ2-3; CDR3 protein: CASSDAVATDTQYF; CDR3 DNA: TGTGCCAGCAGTGACGCGGTAGCTACAGATACGCAGTATTTT
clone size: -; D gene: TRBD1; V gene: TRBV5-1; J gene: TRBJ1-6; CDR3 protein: CASEPGQGNSPLHF; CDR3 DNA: TGCGCCAGCGAACCGGGACAGGGAAATTCACCCCTCCACTTT
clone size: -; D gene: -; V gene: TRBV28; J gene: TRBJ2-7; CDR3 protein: CASSSQGGRLGSGYEQYF; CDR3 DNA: TGTGCCAGCAGTTCCCAAGGCGGACGATTGGGGTCGGGCTACGAGCAGTACTTC
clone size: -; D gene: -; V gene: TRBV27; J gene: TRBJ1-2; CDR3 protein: CASSFMGSHGYTF; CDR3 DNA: TGTGCCAGCAGTTTTATGGGAAGCCATGGCTACACCTTC
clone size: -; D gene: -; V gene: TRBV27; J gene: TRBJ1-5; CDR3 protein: CASSLSPATRANQPQHF; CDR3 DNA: TGTGCCAGCAGTTTATCCCCCGCGACACGGGCCAATCAGCCCCAGCATTTT
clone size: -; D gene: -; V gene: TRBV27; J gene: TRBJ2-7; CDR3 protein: CASSLFGGITYEQYF; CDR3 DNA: TGTGCCAGCAGTTTGTTCGGCGGGATAACCTACGAGCAGTACTTC
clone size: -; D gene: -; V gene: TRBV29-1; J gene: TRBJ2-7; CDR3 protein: CSVGHGRIYEQYF; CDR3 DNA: TGCAGCGTTGGGCACGGACGGATCTACGAGCAGTACTTC
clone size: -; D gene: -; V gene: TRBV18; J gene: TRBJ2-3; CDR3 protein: CASSTQRGTDTQYF; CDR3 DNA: TGTGCCAGCTCAACTCAGAGGGGCACAGATACGCAGTATTTT
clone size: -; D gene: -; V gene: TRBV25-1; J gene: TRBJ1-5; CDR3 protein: CASTRGNQPQHF; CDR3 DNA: TGTGCCAGCACCAGGGGCAATCAGCCCCAGCATTTT
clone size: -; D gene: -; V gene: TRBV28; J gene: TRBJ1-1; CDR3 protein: CASSFSALGTAEAFF; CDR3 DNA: TGTGCCAGCAGTTTTAGCGCGTTGGGGACTGCTGAAGCTTTCTTT
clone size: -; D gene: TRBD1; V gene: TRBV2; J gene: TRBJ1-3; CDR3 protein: CASSPTGTGAGNTIYF; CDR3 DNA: TGTGCCAGCAGTCCCACCGGGACAGGGGCAGGAAACACCATATATTTT
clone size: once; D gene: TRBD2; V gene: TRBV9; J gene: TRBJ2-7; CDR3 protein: CASSARPVSSGSYEQYF; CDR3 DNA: TGTGCCAGCAGCGCCCGCCCGGTGTCTAGCGGGAGCTACGAGCAGTACTTC
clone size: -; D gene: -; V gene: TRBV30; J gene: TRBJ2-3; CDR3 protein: CAWSVSLTDTQYF; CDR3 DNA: TGTGCCTGGAGTGTATCGCTTACGGATACGCAGTATTTT
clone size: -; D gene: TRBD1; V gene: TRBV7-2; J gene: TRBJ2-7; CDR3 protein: CASSFSRTGPNEQYF; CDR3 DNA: TGTGCCAGCAGCTTTTCCCGGACAGGGCCCAACGAGCAGTACTTC